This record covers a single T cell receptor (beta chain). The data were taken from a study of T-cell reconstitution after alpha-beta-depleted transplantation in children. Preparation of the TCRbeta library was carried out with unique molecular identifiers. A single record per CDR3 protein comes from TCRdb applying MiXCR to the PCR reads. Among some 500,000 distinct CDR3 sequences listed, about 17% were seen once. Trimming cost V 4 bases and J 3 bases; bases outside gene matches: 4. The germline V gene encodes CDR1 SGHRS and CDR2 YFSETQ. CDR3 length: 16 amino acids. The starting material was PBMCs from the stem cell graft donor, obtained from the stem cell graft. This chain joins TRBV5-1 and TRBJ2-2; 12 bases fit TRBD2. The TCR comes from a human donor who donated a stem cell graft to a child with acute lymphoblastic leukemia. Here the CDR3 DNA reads TGCGCCAGCAGCGCTTGGACTAGCGGGGACACCGGGGAGCTGTTTTTT. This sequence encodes CASSAWTSGDTGELFF.